The 8 T cell receptor beta chains reported below all come from one sample, sequenced in a study of identical twins. A single record per CDR3 protein comes from TCRdb applying MiXCR to the 5' RACE reads. The sample contains 400,000 to 500,000 distinct CDR3 sequences, approximately 18% of which appear only once. The sequencing input was naive T cells sorted from blood. The source of these receptors is a man aged 50 or older in good health.

The chain uses TRBV3-1 and TRBJ2-3; 11 bases are shared with TRBD2. Unmatched junction bases numbered 5, after V lost 0 bases and J lost 6 bases. CDR1 is LGHDT, CDR2 YNNKEL, per germline (reference sequence). The CDR3 consists of 16 residues. The CDR3 protein is CASSQDSLAGVDTQYF. CDR3 bases: TGTGCCAGCAGCCAAGATTCACTAGCGGGAGTTGATACGCAGTATTTT.

This clonotype was picked up many times. The chain uses TRBV20-1 and TRBJ2-1, with 9 bases that match TRBD2. From germline, CDR1 is DFQATT and CDR2 SNEGSKA (reference sequence). The CDR3 contains 16 residues. J gave up 5 bases and V 0 bases, and 8 bases lay outside the gene matches. The DNA of the CDR3 is TGCAGTGCTAGAGATCATCGCGGGGGGGTCGACAATGAGCAGTTCTTC. This translates into CSARDHRGGVDNEQFF.

This clonotype was counted only a few times. This chain links TRBV7-2 with TRBJ2-5, with D unclear. The CDR3 covers 12 residues. Per germline, CDR1 SGHTA and CDR2 FQGNSA. V was pared by 0 bases and J by 10 bases, with 9 bases between. In DNA, the CDR3 is TGTGCCAGCAGCTTAGCGCTAGGGAACCAGTACTTC. Its translation: CASSLALGNQYF.

This clonotype occurred a few times. The rearrangement links TRBV14 to TRBJ2-2, with a possible D match to TRBD2 (6 bases). The germline V and J ends were trimmed by 6 bases and 4 bases, with 18 bases remaining between them. Looked up from germline, CDR1 is SGHDN and CDR2 is FVKESK. This CDR3 has 16 amino acids. DNA of the CDR3: TGTGCCAGCAGACGGACGGCCGGGGGATCCACCGGGGAGCTGTTTTTT. The encoded protein is CASRRTAGGSTGELFF.

This clonotype has ten or more counts. V and J are TRBV12-3 or TRBV12-4 and TRBJ2-1; no clear D gene. The CDR3 has 15 amino acids. Trimming cost V 2 bases and J 4 bases, with 12 bases left between them. DNA of the CDR3: TGTGCCAGCAGTTTAAGGCAGAAGGAGTACAATGAGCAGTTCTTC. Amino acids: CASSLRQKEYNEQFF.

This clonotype was detected ten times or more. The rearrangement joins TRBV5-1 to TRBJ2-2; 8 bases are shared with TRBD1. Germline V CDR1 and CDR2: SGHRS, YFSETQ. This CDR3 has 15 residues. J was trimmed by 10 bases and V by 7 bases; bases with no gene match: 15. CDR3 DNA sequence: TGCGCCAGCCAGAAGGGGGACAGGTACACCTCGGAGCTGTTTTTT. Translation: CASQKGDRYTSELFF.

This clonotype was counted at least ten times. The DNA for the CDR3 is TGTGCCAGCAGTGAAGAGGGTACGGCTGGCTACACCTTC. Translation: CASSEEGTAGYTF. The chain employs TRBV2 and TRBJ1-2; D not certain. The germline CDR1 and CDR2 sequences are SNHLY and FYNNEI. There are 13 residues in the CDR3. The V end was cut by 1 base, the J end by 7 bases, with 10 bases between.

The chain links TRBV4-1 to TRBJ2-5; no reliable D call. The V end was cut by 0 bases, the J end by 5 bases, with 22 bases between. Germline lookup yields CDR1 MGHRA and CDR2 YSYEKL. This CDR3 contains 18 residues. CDR3 sequence: CASSQDRVGAGSRETQYF. The CDR3 DNA reads TGCGCCAGCAGCCAAGATCGCGTGGGCGCCGGATCCCGGGAGACCCAGTACTTC.